This T cell receptor (beta chain) was identified in a study of identical twins. CDR3 size: 13 residues. V lost 5 bases and J 6 bases, leaving 16 bases between the germline ends. Germline assignment: CDR1 DFQATT and CDR2 SNEGSKA (reference sequence). In TCRdb, the 5' RACE reads were re-called with MiXCR into one record per CDR3 protein. The profile shows under 250,000 distinct CDR3 sequences, approximately 9% of them singletons. This TCR came from a young woman in good health. The rearrangement joins TRBV20-1 to TRBJ1-1, with a possible D match to TRBD1 (5 bases). Sequencing used memory (CD45RO+) T cells sorted from blood. CDR3 amino acids: CSADPARGAEAFF. As DNA, the CDR3 is TGCAGTGCTGACCCGGCCCGGGGCGCTGAAGCTTTCTTT.